This T cell receptor beta chain was profiled in a study of blood T cell repertoires in COVID-19. Looking at the study overall: Sample material is recorded as cDNA or gDNA derived from T cells, B-cell-depleted T cells, or PBMCs.

Per the germline V gene, CDR1 is MNHNY and CDR2 is SVGAGI (reference sequence). This CDR3 has 13 residues. V was clipped by 6 bases and J by 11 bases; unmatched bases: 12. The count of this clone is one. Sequencing used immunoSEQ multiplex PCR; TCRdb keeps in-frame clones, though not all of them. Here the sample spans 100,000 to 150,000 clones, over 70% being singletons. Sequencing input: peripheral blood. V gene TRBV6-6 combines with J gene TRBJ1-1; 7 nucleotides line up with TRBD1. The source of this sequence is a man aged 50-60 years with active COVID-19. As DNA, the CDR3 is TGTGCCAGCAGCCCGGGACAGACCCAATGGGCTTTCTTT. It codes for CASSPGQTQWAFF.